A single sample is the source of the 21 T cell receptor beta chains below, sequenced in a study of blood T cell repertoires in COVID-19. Libraries were prepared by immunoSEQ multiplex PCR; TCRdb keeps only in-frame clonotypes and omits some of them. This repertoire shows 150,000 to 200,000 clones, just under 90% found once; its top ten account for about 1%. Sequencing was carried out using peripheral blood. Receptor source: a woman aged 18 to 35 who had recovered from COVID-19.

This clone was counted once. The V call is TRBV5-4, the J call TRBJ2-5; D perhaps matches TRBD2 (7 bases). From germline, CDR1 is SGHNT and CDR2 YYREEE (reference sequence). The CDR3 extends over 15 amino acids. V shed 2 bases and J shed 4 bases, with 15 bases lying between them. CDR3 residues: CASSFMGGGPETQYF. The CDR3 DNA reads TGTGCCAGCAGCTTTATGGGGGGGGGCCCAGAGACCCAGTACTTC.

This clone was detected a few times. The chain employs TRBV5-4 and TRBJ2-1, with D maybe TRBD2 (5 bases). Trimming cost V 3 bases and J 9 bases, with 13 bases left between them. The length of the CDR3 is 13 residues. CDR1 is SGHNT, CDR2 YYREEE, per germline (reference sequence). CDR3 DNA sequence: TGTGCCAGCAGCTCGAGAGGGTATGGTGAGCAGTTCTTC. Amino acids: CASSSRGYGEQFF. The whole variable domain, filled in from reference TRBV5-4 and TRBJ2-1, reads ETGVTQSPTHLIKTRGQQVTLRCSSQSGHNTVSWYQQALGQGPQFIFQYYREEENGRGNFPPRFSGLQFPNYSSELNVNALELDDSALYLCASSSRGYGEQFFGPGTRLTVL.

This rearrangement joins TRBV9 to TRBJ1-2; D perhaps matches TRBD1 (5 bases). The germline V and J ends were trimmed by 3 bases and 7 bases, with 22 bases remaining between them. The CDR3 totals 16 residues. Germline CDR1 and CDR2: SGDLS and YYNGEE. The CDR3 DNA reads TGTGCCAGCAGCGCCTACGATGGCGGGGCGCGGGGTGGCTACACCTTC. Its translation: CASSAYDGGARGGYTF.

This chain links TRBV7-2 with TRBJ2-1, with D unclear. Germline values: CDR1 SGHTA, CDR2 FQGNSA. Trimming took 4 bases from V and 0 from J, leaving 10 bases between them. The CDR3 spans 15 residues. The chain's CDR3 is CASSSFSRSYNEQFF. The CDR3 DNA reads as TGTGCCAGCAGCTCATTTAGTCGCTCCTACAATGAGCAGTTCTTC.

This sequence joins TRBV7-2 and TRBJ2-5; D might be TRBD1 (6 bases). The germline V gene encodes CDR1 SGHTA and CDR2 FQGNSA. The CDR3 contains 14 residues. Trimming took 6 bases from V and 7 from J, leaving 18 bases between them. The DNA of the CDR3 is TGTGCCAGCAGAGAGACAGGAGAGGGTCGGACCCAGTACTTC. Its protein is CASRETGEGRTQYF.

The chain employs TRBV4-1 and TRBJ2-2; tentative D call: TRBD2 (6 bases). With 5 bases removed from V and 5 bases from J, the gap between germline ends came to 27 bases. Germline lookup yields CDR1 MGHRA and CDR2 YSYEKL. The CDR3 is made up of 19 amino acids. Here the CDR3 reads CASSSFKLAPGKDTGELFF. For the CDR3, the DNA is TGCGCCAGCAGCTCATTTAAACTAGCTCCTGGTAAGGATACCGGGGAGCTGTTTTTT.

The rearrangement joins TRBV4-3 to TRBJ2-3; 10 bases line up with TRBD2. The CDR3 is made up of 17 amino acids. J gave up 5 bases and V 0 bases, and 8 bases lay outside the gene matches. The germline gives CDR1 LGHNA, CDR2 YSLEER. CDR3 protein: CASSQEGASGSVDTQYF. CDR3 coding DNA: TGCGCCAGCAGCCAAGAGGGGGCTAGCGGGAGCGTAGATACGCAGTATTTT.

This clone came up once. Germline and junction disagree at one end, which may indicate a read error. The chain links TRBV7-7 to TRBJ2-1; 7 positions agree with TRBD2. CDR3 length equals 13 residues. CDR1 and CDR2 from the germline V gene are SSHAT and FNYEAQ (reference sequence). This CDR3 is CASSLGTTYEQFF. CDR3 bases: TGTGCTAGCAGCTTAGGGACTACTTATGAGCAGTTCTTC.

The chain recombines TRBV5-8 with TRBJ2-2, with TRBD1 as a possible D gene (6 bases). The CDR3 runs to 13 residues. CDR1 SGHTS and CDR2 YDEGEE come from the germline V gene. V was shortened by 3 bases and J by 6 bases, with 9 bases between the two germline ends. The CDR3 bases are TGTGCCAGCAGCTGGACAGTTCCCGGGGAGCTGTTTTTT. Translating gives CASSWTVPGELFF. The full variable domain, rest sourced from reference TRBV5-8 and TRBJ2-2, is EAGVTQSPTHLIKTRGQQATLRCSPISGHTSVYWYQQALGLGLQFLLWYDEGEERNRGNFPPRFSGRQFPNYSSELNVNALELEDSALYLCASSWTVPGELFFGEGSRLTVL.

The chain uses TRBV7-9 and TRBJ1-3; the match to TRBD1 covers 8 bases. CDR3 length: 16 amino acids. Germline V gene data show CDR1 as SEHNR and CDR2 as FQNEAQ (reference sequence). With V trimmed by 6 bases and J by 2 bases, 9 bases remained unmatched. The CDR3 region is CASSFLRQGPGNTIYF. The CDR3 bases are TGTGCCAGCAGTTTCCTCCGACAGGGGCCTGGAAACACCATATATTTT.

This clone is a singleton in its sample. The V call is TRBV12-3 or TRBV12-4, the J call TRBJ1-1, with D unresolved. The V end lost 1 base, the J end lost 7 bases, and 7 bases lay between the germline ends. The length of the CDR3 is 12 residues. CDR3 sequence reads: CASSLGHLEAFF. The CDR3, as DNA: TGTGCCAGCAGTTTAGGGCATCTTGAAGCTTTCTTT.

The V and J genes are TRBV3-1 (or the pseudogene TRBV3-2) and TRBJ1-1; a possible D gene is TRBD1 (5 bases). This CDR3 has 12 residues. The V and J ends lost 8 bases and 4 bases respectively, with 11 bases between them. Germline V gives CDR1 LGHDT, CDR2 YNNKEL (reference sequence). CDR3 coding DNA: TGTGCCAGCGACAGTAAGTCCACTGAAGCTTTCTTT. Residues: CASDSKSTEAFF.

V is TRBV27 and J is TRBJ2-3, with 11 bases lining up with TRBD2. This CDR3 has 19 residues. Germline values: CDR1 MNHEY, CDR2 SMNVEV (reference sequence). With V trimmed by 1 base and J by 5 bases, 14 bases remained unmatched. CDR3 DNA: TGTGCCAGCAGTTTATTTAAGCTAGCGGGAGGCCGAGGCAAAGATACGCAGTATTTT. Translating gives CASSLFKLAGGRGKDTQYF.

This chain connects TRBV11-2 to TRBJ1-1; 7 bases align to TRBD1. Per the germline V gene, CDR1 is SGHAT and CDR2 is FQNNGV. Trimming cost V 5 bases and J 3 bases; bases outside gene matches: 6. The CDR3 is 14 residues long. This CDR3 is CASSLHRGDTEAFF. The CDR3 DNA is TGTGCCAGCAGCCTTCACAGGGGAGACACTGAAGCTTTCTTT. Full variable domain (remainder filled in from reference TRBV11-2 and TRBJ1-1): EAGVAQSPRYKIIEKRQSVAFWCNPISGHATLYWYQQILGQGPKLLIQFQNNGVVDDSQLPKDRFSAERLKGVDSTLKIQPAKLEDSAVYLCASSLHRGDTEAFFGQGTRLTVV.

Only one count was recorded for this clone. V usage is TRBV6-2 or TRBV6-3 and J usage is TRBJ1-2, with a tentative D call TRBD1 (6 bases). Looked up from germline, CDR1 is MNHEY and CDR2 is SVGEGT. The ends were cut back, 5 bases at V and 3 bases at J, with 13 bases in the middle. The CDR3 has 14 residues. The CDR3 coding sequence is TGTGCCAGCAGTACTGGGACAAAAGACTATGGCTACACCTTC. This sequence encodes CASSTGTKDYGYTF.

This rearrangement joins TRBV19 to TRBJ2-5; no firm D call. Germline V gives CDR1 LNHDA, CDR2 SQIVND (reference sequence). This CDR3 is 13 amino acids long. V was clipped by 3 bases and J by 7 bases, with 12 bases between them. This CDR3 is CASSIPKSVTQYF. The CDR3 DNA reads as TGTGCCAGTAGTATCCCGAAATCAGTGACCCAGTACTTC.

The genes are TRBV24-1 and TRBJ2-1; weak D call: TRBD2 (6 bases). Germline V gene data show CDR1 as KGHDR and CDR2 as SFDVKD. V was shortened by 3 bases and J by 8 bases, with 19 bases between the two germline ends. This CDR3 spans 16 amino acids. CDR3 coding DNA: TGTGCCACCAGTGATGCCCCTCGGGACTCGGGCGATGAGCAGTTCTTC. Translation: CATSDAPRDSGDEQFF.

With regard to this clone: Other DNA sequences in this sample translate to the same CDR3. V is TRBV7-3 and J is TRBJ2-5; D may be TRBD1 (7 bases). The CDR3 contains 15 residues. V was trimmed by 5 bases and J by 1 base, leaving 14 bases between them. Germline CDR1 reads SGHTA; CDR2 reads FQGTGA. This chain's CDR3 is CASSLGGGSQETQYF. The CDR3 nucleotides read TGTGCCAGCAGCCTTGGAGGGGGCTCCCAAGAGACCCAGTACTTC.

DNA for the CDR3: TGTGCCAGCAGGCCGGCAGGGGGCCTCGTCGGCTACACCTTC. Encoded protein: CASRPAGGLVGYTF. V usage is TRBV2 and J usage is TRBJ1-2, with 8 bases fitting TRBD1. CDR3 size: 14 residues. V shed 6 bases and J 8 bases; nucleotides not matched to a gene: 11. The germline V gene encodes CDR1 SNHLY and CDR2 FYNNEI.

This rearrangement joins TRBV27 to TRBJ1-6, with D maybe TRBD1 (5 bases). Trimming removed 6 bases from V and 0 bases from J, with 9 bases in between. Germline CDR1 and CDR2: MNHEY and SMNVEV (reference sequence). The CDR3 spans 15 residues. The CDR3 nucleotides read TGTGCCAGCAGGGGGGGGAGCTCCTATAATTCACCCCTCCACTTT. Translated, it gives CASRGGSSYNSPLHF.

This clone occurred once. The J gene is TRBJ1-2, the V gene TRBV9; 9 bases agree with TRBD1. The CDR3 has 15 residues. V lost 4 bases, J lost 3 bases, and 7 bases stayed unmatched. Per germline, CDR1 SGDLS and CDR2 YYNGEE. The CDR3 DNA sequence: TGTGCCAGCAGCCCGTGGACAGGGGAAGACTATGGCTACACCTTC. It is translated as CASSPWTGEDYGYTF. The variable domain in full, with the rest retrieved from reference TRBV9 and TRBJ1-2, is DSGVTQTPKHLITATGQRVTLRCSPRSGDLSVYWYQQSLDQGLQFLIQYYNGEERAKGNILERFSAQQFPDLHSELNLSSLELGDSALYFCASSPWTGEDYGYTFGSGTRLTVV.